This T cell receptor (beta chain) is from a study of T cells in Graves' hyperthyroidism and ophthalmopathy (dated by TCRdb to between 2018 and 2021). Broadly, across the study: Peripheral blood samples were taken at initial diagnosis, before any treatment was given. In addition, the study compared T-cell repertoires in thyroid tissue and in blood from about six Graves' hyperthyroidism patients. TCR Vbeta CDR3 sequencing of roughly 140 peripheral blood samples (over 40 ophthalmopathy, about 74 hyperthyroidism and roughly 17 progressor patients) is reported in the paper. The roughly 91 discovery patients were randomly split 7:3 into training and test sets. To identify TCR V-J signatures that set the groups apart, the researchers used a discovery cohort of 95 to 100 patients, made up of roughly 40 with Graves' ophthalmopathy and 57 with stable Graves' hyperthyroidism. Prospective prediction of ophthalmopathy was tested in an independent validation cohort of fewer than 20 hyperthyroidism patients and around 16 patients who later progressed to ophthalmopathy. Following sampling, methimazole starting at 30 mg daily was given to hyperthyroidism patients, and high-dose intravenous methylprednisolone was given to ophthalmopathy patients.

Study-wide conclusions, independent of this receptor: Most expanded thyroid clonotypes (frequency above 0.001) were also found in blood, which suggests that blood repertoires may mirror thyroid immune responses. In cross-validation, a model built on a 13 V-J signature told ophthalmopathy apart from stable hyperthyroidism with 87.88% sensitivity and about 81% specificity, and in testing the same model reached 80%/75%. In validation, progression to ophthalmopathy was predicted by the model with approximately 67% sensitivity and 72% to 80% specificity, a median of about 6.8 months before onset. Sample size was not statistically predetermined, and blinding of investigators to group allocation was not performed.

This clonotype was recorded many times. Its antigen is still unknown. One base away there is no much larger clone; base qualities are not given. At the junction V is shortened by 1 base and J by 0 bases, with 15 bases in between. CDR1 and CDR2 are read off the germline V gene (reference sequence) as PRHDT and FYEKMQ. The CDR3 starts with the cysteine, ends with the phenylalanine, and has 17 residues. Just the 51-base CDR3 DNA is kept, in frame starting at base 1. The TCR beta CDR3 regions were amplified from the RNA transcripts. The TCR CDR3 was subjected to a first round of RT-PCR using the HTBI primer set and the Qiagen OneStep RT-PCR kit. Libraries were constructed in a second round of multiplex PCR, after which size selection and purification were performed. Sequencing of the libraries was done on an Illumina HiSeq2000 using paired-end 100 bp reads. As for the authors' bioinformatics: Raw data were processed with SOAPnuke, discarding reads with adapters, uncalled bases, mean Phred below 15, or no exact constant-primer or identifier match. High-quality paired reads were merged using COPE v1.2.5, and each unique nucleotide sequence was defined as a clonotype. MiTCR v1.1 was used to align clonotypes to the IMGT TRBV, TRBD and TRBJ reference segments. The analysis was restricted to V-J combinations with a frequency above 0.0001, which together covered 98% to 99.2% of the repertoires. A TCS score was defined as the ratio of F50 (clonal expansion) to E x V (chaos), with BLOSUM62-based TCRdist applied between CDR3 peptides within each V-J. Welch's t-statistics and random forest reduced around 510 V-J features to roughly 13, which were used in a naive Bayes classifier (R e1071). TCRdb passed the public sequencing reads through fastp at Q25 and MiXCR, retaining productive beta sequences. Rows with a matching CDR3 protein are joined into one entry that keeps the most common DNA and genes. These V and J calls rely on TCRdb rather than the paper's analysis. The sample table lists about 500,000 distinct CDR3 sequences, roughly 15% of them with a count of one. The top ten hold 25% to 30% of the sample.

Moderately to severely active disease, a Clinical Activity Score of at least 3, a NOSPECS grade of at least 4, and a duration under 3 months were present in ophthalmopathy patients. The study excluded patients with uncontrolled infections, other autoimmune diseases, pregnancy or lactation. Diagnoses were established on the basis of clinical symptoms, serum thyroxine and TRAb, thyroid ultrasound, and orbital computed tomography. PBMCs were separated from roughly 9.3 ml of fresh peripheral blood using Ficoll-Paque density gradient centrifugation. Trizol reagent was used to extract total RNA, and RNA quality was then checked on an Agilent 2100 Bioanalyzer.

The rearranged chain carries TRBV13 and TRBJ1-1; a weak D assignment points to TRBD1 (5 bases agree). This clonotype was sampled from a woman in her 30s with Graves' ophthalmopathy. The sequenced sample consisted of blood. Here the CDR3 is given as CASSLDGPGAMNTEAFF. The nucleotide sequence is TGTGCCAGCAGCTTAGACGGACCTGGGGCCATGAACACTGAAGCTTTCTTT.